These 32 T cell receptor beta chains share one sample of origin, sequenced in a study of CD8+ T cells in alopecia areata. Treatment described: oral pan-JAK inhibitor, 5-10 mg twice daily. cDNA reverse transcribed from extracted RNA served as the sequencing template. Libraries were prepared by immunoSEQ multiplex PCR; TCRdb keeps only in-frame clonotypes and omits some of them. The sample shows approximately 210,000 clones, 66% of them seen only once. The source material was CD4+ T cells sorted from blood, sampled at approximately week 42, from a patient treated with tofacitinib. These receptors were collected from a human donor with alopecia areata.

This clone was observed a single time. The chain couples TRBV5-1 to TRBJ2-3; 10 bases align to TRBD2. V was pared by 4 bases and J by 2 bases, with 7 bases of the junction left unmatched. The CDR3 loop spans 16 amino acids. The V gene's germline CDR1 is SGHRS and CDR2 YFSETQ. The CDR3 DNA follows: TGCGCCAGCAGCGTCGGACTAGCGGAACCCACAGATACGCAGTATTTT. Residues: CASSVGLAEPTDTQYF.

The rearrangement uses TRBV15 and TRBJ1-5; the D gene is possibly TRBD1 (5 bases). The CDR3 is 16 amino acids. Between the trimmed V and J ends, which lost 0 bases and 6 bases, there was a span of 15 bases. The germline CDR1 and CDR2 sequences are LNHNV and YYDKDF (reference sequence). CDR3: CATSRDARGVLQPQHF. Written as DNA, the CDR3 is TGTGCCACCAGCAGAGATGCCCGGGGGGTCCTTCAGCCCCAGCATTTT.

This sequence joins TRBV27 and TRBJ2-1; 7 bases map to TRBD1. The CDR3 is 12 residues long. The trim removed 5 bases at V and 7 bases at J, leaving 2 bases unmatched. Germline V CDR1 and CDR2: MNHEY, SMNVEV (reference sequence). CDR3 in DNA: TGTGCCAGCAGTCCGACAGGGAATGAGCAGTTCTTC. Amino acid sequence: CASSPTGNEQFF.

In this sample, this clone turned up many times. The rearrangement links TRBV7-2 to TRBJ2-7; 7 positions match TRBD1. CDR3 size: 13 residues. Germline lookup yields CDR1 SGHTA and CDR2 FQGNSA. V lost 3 bases and J lost 5; bases outside the gene matches: 4. The CDR3 spells CASSFIQGDEQYF. CDR3 DNA sequence: TGTGCCAGCAGCTTCATCCAGGGGGACGAGCAGTACTTC.

This clone has more than one count but fewer than ten. This chain connects TRBV19 to TRBJ2-7; D tentatively fits TRBD1 or TRBD2 (5 bases each). The V end was cut by 6 bases, the J end by 5 bases, with 11 bases between. The CDR3 sequence is 12 residues long. Germline lookup yields CDR1 LNHDA and CDR2 SQIVND (reference sequence). CDR3 nucleotide sequence: TGTGCCAGTAGAGGTGGGGGACACGAGCAGTACTTC. It translates to CASRGGGHEQYF.

The V call is TRBV7-2, the J call TRBJ2-1; TRBD2 aligns across 8 bases. The CDR3 length is 15 residues. Germline lookup yields CDR1 SGHTA and CDR2 FQGNSA. The V segment lost 4 bases and the J segment 1 base; nucleotides outside the gene matches: 3. The CDR3 reads CASSSSGGSYNEQFF. DNA for the CDR3: TGTGCCAGCAGCTCCAGCGGGGGTTCCTACAATGAGCAGTTCTTC.

The chain combines TRBV7-9 with TRBJ1-2; a weak D match, TRBD1 (5 bases). V was clipped by 5 bases and J by 5 bases, with 15 bases between them. The germline CDR1 and CDR2 sequences are SEHNR and FQNEAQ (reference sequence). The CDR3 contains 14 residues. Here the CDR3 DNA reads TGTGCCAGCAGCCCAGACCCAGGGCCATATGGCTACACCTTC. Its protein is CASSPDPGPYGYTF.

This clone was seen more than once but under ten times. V and J are TRBV29-1 and TRBJ2-7; no definite D call. This CDR3 contains 13 residues. Trimming cost V 4 bases and J 2 bases, with 12 bases left between them. In germline, CDR1 is SQVTM, CDR2 ANQGSEA. The CDR3 is CSVVRNGAYEQYF. The CDR3 nucleotides read TGCAGCGTTGTGAGAAATGGGGCCTACGAGCAGTACTTC.

The gene calls are TRBV28 and TRBJ2-3; D could derive from TRBD1 or TRBD2 (5 bases each). Trimming left V 3 bases short and J 1 base short, with 8 bases between. This CDR3 has 14 residues. The germline V gene encodes CDR1 MDHEN and CDR2 SYDVKM. The CDR3 loop is CASSFLGGTDTQYF. CDR3 sequence (DNA): TGTGCCAGCAGTTTCTTGGGGGGCACAGATACGCAGTATTTT.

The chain has TRBV5-1 and TRBJ1-1; no clear D gene. V lost 4 bases and J 0 bases, leaving 7 bases between the germline ends. This CDR3 is 13 amino acids long. Germline V CDR1 and CDR2: SGHRS, YFSETQ. The CDR3: CASSASLNTEAFF. The CDR3 DNA reads TGCGCCAGCAGCGCCAGTTTGAACACTGAAGCTTTCTTT.

The chain joins TRBV11-2 to TRBJ2-1; 7 positions agree with TRBD2. This CDR3 spans 15 amino acids. Germline V gene sequence: CDR1 SGHAT, CDR2 FQNNGV. V dropped 3 bases and J dropped 7; count of bases not matched to a gene: 9. The CDR3 sequence is CASSFRDYARNEQFF. In DNA, the CDR3 is TGTGCCAGCAGCTTCCGGGACTACGCTAGGAATGAGCAGTTCTTC. Full variable domain (rest looked up from reference TRBV11-2 and TRBJ2-1): EAGVAQSPRYKIIEKRQSVAFWCNPISGHATLYWYQQILGQGPKLLIQFQNNGVVDDSQLPKDRFSAERLKGVDSTLKIQPAKLEDSAVYLCASSFRDYARNEQFFGPGTRLTVL.

This sequence joins TRBV11-2 and TRBJ1-2; no firm D call. CDR3 length: 14 amino acids. Germline V gene sequence: CDR1 SGHAT, CDR2 FQNNGV. The V end was cut by 1 base, the J end by 2 bases, with 8 bases between. CDR3 region: CASSLAQVNYGYTF. The CDR3 DNA is TGTGCCAGCAGCTTAGCACAAGTAAACTATGGCTACACCTTC.

The chain is built from TRBV6-6 and TRBJ1-1; no firm D call. This CDR3 has 15 residues. The ends were cut back, 3 bases at V and 1 base at J, with 12 bases in the middle. The germline V gene has CDR1 MNHNY and CDR2 SVGAGI (reference sequence). The CDR3 protein is CASSYFDDRNTEAFF. CDR3 nucleotide sequence: TGTGCCAGCAGTTATTTCGACGATAGGAACACTGAAGCTTTCTTT.

This clone turned up a few times. This chain joins TRBV14 and TRBJ1-6; D remains ambiguous. CDR3 length equals 14 residues. V was pared by 3 bases and J by 7 bases, with 10 bases between. CDR1 SGHDN and CDR2 FVKESK come from the germline V gene. CDR3 amino acids: CASSHHLVNSPLHF. The CDR3 bases are TGTGCCAGCAGCCACCACCTGGTGAATTCACCCCTCCACTTT.

The V and J genes are TRBV5-6 and TRBJ2-3, with no clear D. In germline, CDR1 is SGHDT, CDR2 YYEEEE. The CDR3 has 13 residues. The V end lost 4 bases, the J end lost 6 bases, and 12 bases lay between the germline ends. The CDR3 is CASSPVLEDTQYF. As DNA, the CDR3 is TGTGCCAGCAGCCCTGTTTTAGAGGATACGCAGTATTTT. The complete variable domain, with remaining parts taken from reference TRBV5-6 and TRBJ2-3, reads DAGVTQSPTHLIKTRGQQVTLRCSPKSGHDTVSWYQQALGQGPQFIFQYYEEEERQRGNFPDRFSGHQFPNYSSELNVNALLLGDSALYLCASSPVLEDTQYFGPGTRLTVL.

This clone was recorded a few times. The chain joins TRBV11-1 to TRBJ2-4; 9 bases match TRBD2. The CDR3 contains 17 residues. CDR1 SGHAT and CDR2 FQDESV come from the germline V gene (reference sequence). The J segment lost 7 bases and the V segment lost 5 bases, leaving 15 bases of the junction unmatched. Here the CDR3 DNA reads TGTGCCAGCAGCCTACCTCGAGTGCGGGGGGGCCTGAACATTCAGTACTTC. It codes for CASSLPRVRGGLNIQYF.

The rearrangement uses TRBV4-3 and TRBJ1-1; D possibly corresponds to TRBD1 (5 bases). The CDR3 has 14 residues. Trimming removed 3 bases from V and 1 base from J, with 9 bases in between. Germline V CDR1 and CDR2: LGHNA, YSLEER. DNA of the CDR3: TGCGCCAGCAGCCAGGGACGGGAGAACACTGAAGCTTTCTTT. Encoded protein: CASSQGRENTEAFF.

The chain employs TRBV14 and TRBJ2-1; 8 bases align to TRBD2. The CDR3 has 16 residues. The germline gives CDR1 SGHDN, CDR2 FVKESK. V lost 0 bases to trimming and J lost 6 bases; unmatched junction nucleotides: 7. CDR3 sequence: CASSQDITGGPNEQFF. The CDR3 DNA reads TGTGCCAGCAGCCAAGATATAACGGGGGGGCCCAATGAGCAGTTCTTC.

This rearrangement joins TRBV4-3 to TRBJ2-2, with 7 bases identical to TRBD2. The CDR3 contains 14 residues. Germline loops: CDR1 LGHNA, CDR2 YSLEER. The junction had 6 bases not matched to a gene; V was cut back by 6 bases and J by 5 bases. CDR3 amino acids: CASSRPGGTGELFF. The CDR3 DNA reads as TGCGCCAGCAGTCGTCCCGGGGGGACCGGGGAGCTGTTTTTT.

The chain joins TRBV7-6 to TRBJ2-3; D possibly matches TRBD1 or TRBD2 (5 bases each). Germline loops: CDR1 SGHVS, CDR2 FNYEAQ. Trimming took off 1 base at V and 0 bases at J, with 11 bases between the two ends. CDR3 length equals 16 residues. Here the CDR3 DNA reads TGTGCCAGCAGCTTAGGGGACGGACTGAGCACAGATACGCAGTATTTT. It yields the protein CASSLGDGLSTDTQYF. The whole variable domain, filled in from reference TRBV7-6 and TRBJ2-3, reads GAGVSQSPRYKVTKRGQDVALRCDPISGHVSLYWYRQALGQGPEFLTYFNYEAQQDKSGLPNDRFSAERPEGSISTLTIQRTEQRDSAMYRCASSLGDGLSTDTQYFGPGTRLTVL.

The rearrangement links TRBV2 to TRBJ1-4; D remains ambiguous. Trimming cost V 4 bases and J 6 bases, with 15 bases left between them. Germline CDR1 is SNHLY and CDR2 is FYNNEI. This CDR3 region has 15 residues. The CDR3 nucleotides are TGTGCCAGCAGTGCAAGGATAGGATGGGATGAAAAACTGTTTTTT. Protein product: CASSARIGWDEKLFF.

There are a few counts of this clone. The genes are TRBV29-1 and TRBJ2-1, with D uncertain. V lost 0 bases and J 3 bases, leaving 12 bases between the germline ends. Germline CDR1 reads SQVTM; CDR2 reads ANQGSEA. The CDR3 runs 15 residues. CDR3 sequence reads: CSVEEARRSYNEQFF. CDR3 nucleotide sequence: TGCAGCGTTGAAGAAGCCAGGCGCAGCTACAATGAGCAGTTCTTC.

V and J are TRBV29-1 and TRBJ2-3, with TRBD2 identical over 9 bases. The CDR3 has 13 amino acids. The germline V gene has CDR1 SQVTM and CDR2 ANQGSEA. The junction had 7 bases not matched to a gene; V was cut back by 3 bases and J by 9 bases. Written as DNA, the CDR3 is TGCAGCGTTGATGCGGTAGCGGGGGAAACGCAGTATTTT. It translates to CSVDAVAGETQYF.

This clone was recorded a few times. The rearrangement uses TRBV29-1 and TRBJ1-2, with 10 nucleotides matching TRBD1. The CDR3 contains 12 residues. Germline-derived CDR1 and CDR2 are SQVTM and ANQGSEA. Unmatched junction bases numbered 1, after V lost 3 bases and J lost 6 bases. As DNA, the CDR3 is TGCAGCGTTGAGGGACAGGGGAATGGCTACACCTTC. It yields the protein CSVEGQGNGYTF.

The gene calls are TRBV25-1 and TRBJ1-6, with D perhaps TRBD1 (6 bases). V was cut by 2 bases and J by 9 bases, with 20 bases left in between. Germline-derived CDR1 and CDR2 are MGHDK and SYGVNS. CDR3 length: 17 residues. CDR3 loop: CASSETLMERGGSPLHF. The CDR3 DNA sequence: TGTGCCAGCAGTGAAACTCTGATGGAAAGGGGGGGTTCACCCCTCCACTTT. Complete variable domain (other parts from reference TRBV25-1 and TRBJ1-6): EADIYQTPRYLVIGTGKKITLECSQTMGHDKMYWYQQDPGMELHLIHYSYGVNSTEKGDLSSESTVSRIRTEHFPLTLESARPSHTSQYLCASSETLMERGGSPLHFGNGTRLTVT.

The gene calls are TRBV27 and TRBJ1-1; D is uncertain. V was shortened by 6 bases and J by 5 bases, with 10 bases between the two germline ends. The CDR3 loop spans 12 amino acids. Germline loops: CDR1 MNHEY, CDR2 SMNVEV (reference sequence). The CDR3 loop reads CASRRERTEAFF. For the CDR3, the DNA is TGTGCCAGCAGAAGGGAACGTACTGAAGCTTTCTTT.

This chain uses TRBV30 with TRBJ1-2, with 7 bases aligning to TRBD1. Germline-derived CDR1 and CDR2 are GTSNPN and SVGIG (reference sequence). The length of the CDR3 is 15 residues. With V trimmed by 2 bases and J by 4 bases, 10 bases remained unmatched. CDR3 nucleotide sequence: TGTGCCTGGAGTCGATGGGACAGCGGTGGCTATGGCTACACCTTC. It yields the protein CAWSRWDSGGYGYTF.

The chain couples TRBV29-1 to TRBJ1-6, with D possibly being TRBD1 (5 bases). Germline CDR1 and CDR2: SQVTM and ANQGSEA. The CDR3 is made up of 13 amino acids. V lost 6 bases to trimming and J lost 10 bases, with 16 bases between them. CDR3 bases: TGCAGCGTCCAGGACACGGGATTGTCACCCCTCCACTTT. It encodes CSVQDTGLSPLHF.

As DNA, the CDR3 is TGTGCCAGCAGTGAACACAGGGACACTGAAGCTTTCTTT. It specifies CASSEHRDTEAFF. The chain carries TRBV2 and TRBJ1-1; weak D call: TRBD1 (6 bases). The germline V and J ends were trimmed by 2 bases and 3 bases, with 7 bases remaining between them. There are 13 residues in the CDR3. Germline V gives CDR1 SNHLY, CDR2 FYNNEI.

The gene calls are TRBV30 and TRBJ1-2, with D possibly TRBD1 on 5 matching bases. This CDR3 has 14 amino acids. Looked up from germline, CDR1 is GTSNPN and CDR2 is SVGIG (reference sequence). The V and J ends lost 4 bases and 4 bases respectively, with 16 bases between them. The CDR3 DNA sequence: TGTGCCTGGATCGGGGCAGGGACCGTCTATGGCTACACCTTC. Amino acids: CAWIGAGTVYGYTF.

This clone was recorded a few times. The chain links TRBV2 to TRBJ2-5, with D perhaps TRBD1 or TRBD2 (5 bases each). Trimming stripped 7 bases from V and 2 bases from J, with 11 bases between. This CDR3 region has 13 residues. Germline CDR1 reads SNHLY; CDR2 reads FYNNEI. The CDR3 region is CASNRGVQETQYF. CDR3 in DNA: TGTGCCAGCAACCGAGGGGTGCAAGAGACCCAGTACTTC.

V usage is TRBV14 and J usage is TRBJ1-2; D unresolved. V was clipped by 5 bases and J by 7 bases, with 8 bases between them. The CDR3 length is 11 residues. CDR1 and CDR2 (germline): SGHDN, FVKESK. CDR3 amino acids: CASSGEFGYTF. CDR3 sequence (DNA): TGTGCCAGCAGCGGGGAGTTTGGCTACACCTTC.